These 16 T cell receptor beta chains share one sample of origin, sequenced in a study of T cell repertoires in cytomegalovirus infection. TCRdb re-analysed the reads in MiXCR, keeping a single row per CDR3 protein. The sample holds roughly 310,000 distinct CDR3 sequences, 15% to 20% seen once. Sequenced input: PBMCs. The source is a human donor in good health (CMV status not recorded). Some clones in this sample may be carry-over from other donors' samples.

The V and J genes are TRBV28 and TRBJ1-6; tentatively, D is TRBD1 (5 bases). Looked up from germline, CDR1 is MDHEN and CDR2 is SYDVKM. This CDR3 has 13 amino acids. Trimming took 5 bases from V and 13 from J, leaving 15 bases between them. This CDR3 reads CASSIPGGGPLHF. CDR3 nucleotide sequence: TGTGCCAGCAGTATCCCGGGTGGGGGGCCCCTCCACTTT.

This clonotype occurred a few times. The genes are TRBV20-1 and TRBJ1-5; D possibly corresponds to TRBD1 (6 bases). Germline loops: CDR1 DFQATT, CDR2 SNEGSKA (reference sequence). The V end was cut by 2 bases, the J end by 3 bases, with 17 bases between. This CDR3 has 16 residues. The CDR3 sequence is CSARLGGGPPNQPQHF. In nucleotides, the CDR3 is TGCAGTGCTAGATTGGGAGGGGGGCCACCCAATCAGCCCCAGCATTTT.

The rearrangement uses TRBV7-6 and TRBJ1-1, with 7 bases identical to TRBD1. This CDR3 has 16 residues. CDR1 and CDR2 from the germline V gene are SGHVS and FNYEAQ. Trimming cost V 4 bases and J 4 bases; bases outside gene matches: 12. CDR3 sequence reads: CASSSSRRGPSTEAFF. The CDR3 DNA sequence: TGTGCCAGCAGCTCTAGCAGGAGGGGGCCCAGCACTGAAGCTTTCTTT.

This clonotype was detected a few times. The genes are TRBV20-1 and TRBJ1-3; D is unclear. The CDR3 loop spans 13 amino acids. The V gene lost 6 bases and the J gene lost 0 bases, with 9 bases spanning the gap. Germline CDR1 is DFQATT and CDR2 is SNEGSKA (reference sequence). CDR3 amino acids: CSALTFSGNTIYF. CDR3 in DNA: TGCAGTGCCCTTACGTTCTCTGGAAACACCATATATTTT.

The chain employs TRBV2 and TRBJ2-7; D tentatively fits TRBD1 or TRBD2 (5 bases each). The ends were cut back, 6 bases at V and 2 bases at J, with 14 bases in the middle. Germline V gene lookup returns CDR1 SNHLY and CDR2 FYNNEI. CDR3 size: 14 residues. CDR3 bases: TGTGCCAGCAGGGAGGCAGGGAACCCCTACGAGCAGTACTTC. Encoded protein: CASREAGNPYEQYF.

Ten or more counts support this clonotype. The rearrangement joins TRBV19 to TRBJ1-5; D is undetermined. The length of the CDR3 is 15 residues. V was clipped by 6 bases and J by 6 bases, with 18 bases between them. Germline CDR1 and CDR2: LNHDA and SQIVND (reference sequence). In DNA, the CDR3 is TGTGCCAGTAGATACGAGGTTGTGGCAGGTCAGCCCCAGCATTTT. It is translated as CASRYEVVAGQPQHF.

This clonotype was recorded many times. The chain recombines TRBV20-1 with TRBJ1-3, with D unclear. The germline gives CDR1 DFQATT, CDR2 SNEGSKA (reference sequence). CDR3 length: 14 residues. Trimming stripped 5 bases from V and 0 bases from J, with 11 bases between. Here the CDR3 reads CSALSAVSGNTIYF. CDR3 nucleotides: TGCAGTGCTCTTTCAGCGGTCTCTGGAAACACCATATATTTT.

This chain joins TRBV6-1 and TRBJ1-4, with D hard to call. Germline V gives CDR1 MNHNS, CDR2 SASEGT. V was clipped by 8 bases and J by 0 bases, with 10 bases between them. The CDR3 consists of 14 residues. The CDR3 DNA reads TGTGCCAGCTGGCACGGGGCAACTAATGAAAAACTGTTTTTT. It yields the protein CASWHGATNEKLFF.

CDR3 DNA: TGTGCCAGTAGTAGAAGGGTTTGGGGCAGTAGGGATCGTTTCGTGAACACTGAAGCTTTCTTT. Its translation: CASSRRVWGSRDRFVNTEAFF. The rearrangement joins TRBV19 to TRBJ1-1, with D possibly TRBD1 on 5 matching bases. V was cut by 4 bases and J by 0 bases, with 30 bases left in between. Germline CDR1 reads LNHDA; CDR2 reads SQIVND (reference sequence). CDR3 length: 21 amino acids.

A few counts support this clonotype. The chain combines TRBV20-1 with TRBJ1-1, with D unclear. The CDR3 spans 11 residues. Germline V CDR1 and CDR2: DFQATT, SNEGSKA (reference sequence). Trimming took off 3 bases at V and 1 base at J, with 3 bases between the two ends. The CDR3 sequence: CSASKNTEAFF. CDR3 coding DNA: TGCAGTGCTAGTAAGAACACTGAAGCTTTCTTT.

This clonotype was seen repeatedly, ten times or more. The V and J genes are TRBV7-2 and TRBJ2-6; 9 bases fit TRBD1. After removal of 5 bases from V and 4 bases from J, the junction contained 6 bases not matched to a gene. Germline CDR1 SGHTA, CDR2 FQGNSA. The CDR3 extends over 16 amino acids. The CDR3 reads CASSVQGAGGANVLTF. CDR3 in DNA: TGTGCCAGCAGCGTACAGGGGGCGGGCGGGGCCAACGTCCTGACTTTC.

V and J are TRBV5-3 and TRBJ2-7; D perhaps matches TRBD2 (5 bases). TRBV5-3 has ORF status, its function being uncertain. The V end lost 8 bases, the J end lost 4 bases, and 19 bases lay between the germline ends. This CDR3 is 14 amino acids long. CDR3 DNA: TGTGCCAGCAGCCCGAATGAGGGAGCGTACGAGCAGTACTTC. Translation gives CASSPNEGAYEQYF.

At least ten counts were recorded for this clonotype. This chain connects TRBV7-2 to TRBJ2-3; TRBD1 matches 7 bases. The CDR3 length is 15 residues. Germline V gene data show CDR1 as SGHTA and CDR2 as FQGNSA. J lost 1 base, V lost 3 bases, and 4 bases had no gene match. The CDR3 loop reads CASSFYTGGTDTQYF. The CDR3 DNA follows: TGTGCCAGCAGCTTTTACACAGGGGGCACAGATACGCAGTATTTT. The whole variable domain, remainder taken from reference TRBV7-2 and TRBJ2-3, is GAGVSQSPSNKVTEKGKDVELRCDPISGHTALYWYRQSLGQGLEFLIYFQGNSAPDKSGLPSDRFSAERTGGSVSTLTIQRTQQEDSAVYLCASSFYTGGTDTQYFGPGTRLTVL.

This clonotype was seen a few times. The V call is TRBV19, the J call TRBJ2-1; no clear D gene. The CDR3 sequence is 15 residues long. In germline, CDR1 is LNHDA, CDR2 SQIVND (reference sequence). V gave up 5 bases and J gave up 0 bases, with 11 bases separating them. The CDR3 DNA reads as TGTGCCAGTAGTGTCACCAAGAGCTCCTACAATGAGCAGTTCTTC. It codes for CASSVTKSSYNEQFF.

This clonotype was recorded a few times. The chain has TRBV6-1 and TRBJ1-6; the D gene is possibly TRBD1 (5 bases). The CDR3 extends over 14 amino acids. Germline lookup yields CDR1 MNHNS and CDR2 SASEGT. The ends were cut back, 4 bases at V and 10 bases at J, with 14 bases in the middle. CDR3: CASSGTGTRSPLHF. Here the CDR3 DNA reads TGTGCCAGCAGTGGAACCGGGACGCGGTCACCCCTCCACTTT.

This clonotype came up a few times. The rearrangement links TRBV20-1 to TRBJ1-4, with D possibly TRBD1 on 5 matching bases. CDR1 is DFQATT, CDR2 SNEGSKA, per germline (reference sequence). Trimming stripped 0 bases from V and 3 bases from J, with 11 bases between. CDR3 length: 15 residues. CDR3 loop: CSAREGLESNEKLFF. CDR3 nucleotide sequence: TGCAGTGCTAGAGAGGGACTAGAATCTAATGAAAAACTGTTTTTT.